This section outlines one TCR beta chain sequence together with its context. The antigen is undetermined. This CDR3 is 13 amino acids long. V dropped 8 bases and J dropped 3; count of bases not matched to a gene: 6. From germline, CDR1 is LNHDA and CDR2 SQIVND (reference sequence). Vbeta (60) and Jbeta (13) primers were used in the PCR. TCRdb keeps only in-frame clones here, not all; method: immunoSEQ multiplex PCR. The table includes 150,000 to 200,000 clones, 9.5% detected once. This sample stems from a study of cytomegalovirus exposure and HLA in healthy donors. Study-level results: Among immune exposure information, only CMV serostatus was available. Based on reports, TCR beta sequences accurately predicted HLA-A and HLA-B alleles for most subjects.

Donors were ostensibly healthy at sampling, although undocumented immune exposures were probable. The sequenced sample consisted of PBMCs. The receptor comes from a young woman in good health and CMV-seropositive. This chain uses TRBV19 with TRBJ1-1, with 7 positions matching TRBD1. The CDR3 region is CASDDRAHTEAFF. In DNA, the CDR3 is TGTGCCAGTGATGACAGGGCTCACACTGAAGCTTTCTTT.